A selection of T cell receptor beta chains follows, all from one sample in a study of T cell responses to AZD1222 COVID-19 vaccine. The repertoire was sequenced with immunoSEQ multiplex PCR; TCRdb's copy has only in-frame clones and lacks some. The table lists some 150,000 clones, 75% to 90% of them singletons. The sample was peripheral blood, taken 28 days after the second AZD1222 dose. These receptors were obtained from an adult who received the AZD1222 COVID-19 vaccine. Each CDR3 is given with its conserved first and last residue. A D gene is named only where the DNA matches it firmly. Clone size appears in some rows only: once, few, many, or a class for an expanded clone.

D | J | size | V | length | DNA | CDR3
. | TRBJ2-2 | . | TRBV28 | 13 | TGTGCCAGCAGTTTTAGGAACACCGGGGAGCTGTTTTTT | CASSFRNTGELFF
. | TRBJ1-6 | . | TRBV5-1 | 14 | TGCGCCAGCAGCTCGGACGGTCAGGGTTCACCCCTCCACTTT | CASSSDGQGSPLHF
TRBD1 | TRBJ1-3 | . | TRBV6-2/TRBV6-3 | 16 | TGTGCCAGCAGTCGGGACAGGGGGACTACTGGAAACACCATATATTTT | CASSRDRGTTGNTIYF
. | TRBJ1-4 | . | TRBV11-2 | 14 | TGTGCCAGCAGCTTAGACAGCCCGAATGAAAAACTGTTTTTT | CASSLDSPNEKLFF
TRBD1 | TRBJ2-7 | . | TRBV11-2 | 14 | TGTGCCAGCAGCCCGACAGGGCCGGTCTACGAGCAGTACTTC | CASSPTGPVYEQYF
TRBD2 | TRBJ2-1 | . | TRBV23-1 | 16 | TGCGCCAGCACCCAAGGCGGCGGGAGCTCCTACAATGAGCAGTTCTTC | CASTQGGGSSYNEQFF
. | TRBJ1-6 | . | TRBV10-1 | 10 | TGCGCCAGCACAAAGGCACCGCCCCACTTT | CASTKAPPHF
. | TRBJ2-1 | . | TRBV9 | 19 | TGTGCCAGCAGCGCGCCTGCGCGGGGCAGGGGCAACTCCTACAATGAGCAGTTCTTC | CASSAPARGRGNSYNEQFF
TRBD2 | TRBJ2-7 | . | TRBV6-5 | 15 | TGTGCCAGCAGTTCGGGACTAGCGGGAGGGTACGAGCAGTACTTC | CASSSGLAGGYEQYF
. | TRBJ1-1 | . | TRBV28 | 15 | TGTGCCAGCAGTGCCTCGCCGGGACAAGCACTGGGAGCTTTCTTT | CASSASPGQALGAFF
TRBD2 | TRBJ2-1 | . | TRBV7-9 | 15 | TGTGCCAGCAGTCCCACACTAGCGGGAGCGGTTGAGCAGTTCTTC | CASSPTLAGAVEQFF
TRBD1 | TRBJ1-1 | . | TRBV20-1 | 11 | TGCCTGGGACAGAGGGCTCTTGGAGCTTTCTTT | CLGQRALGAFF
. | TRBJ1-2 | . | TRBV29-1 | 10 | TGCAGCGTACAGGGTGGCGGCTACACCTTC | CSVQGGGYTF
TRBD2 | TRBJ2-1 | . | TRBV6-4 | 15 | TGTGCCAGCAGTGACTCTAGCGGGAGAAGCAATGAGCAGTTCTTC | CASSDSSGRSNEQFF
. | TRBJ2-5 | once | TRBV15 | 15 | TGTGCCACCAGCAGAGAGGGGACGGACCAAGAGACCCAGTACTTC | CATSREGTDQETQYF
. | TRBJ1-6 | . | TRBV6-4 | 14 | TGTGCCAGCAGCGAAGGACCGGGAGGTGGGCCCCTCCACTTT | CASSEGPGGGPLHF
TRBD2 | TRBJ2-5 | . | TRBV27 | 16 | TGTGCCAGCCGAGGGTTGGGTAGCGGGATTGGAGAGACCCAGTACTTC | CASRGLGSGIGETQYF
. | TRBJ1-1 | few | TRBV2 | 15 | TGTGCCAGCAGCCCGGAGCAGAAGGGTGGGACTGAAGCTTTCTTT | CASSPEQKGGTEAFF
. | TRBJ2-7 | . | TRBV30 | 13 | TGTGCCTGGAGTGTACTTAGCCCCCACGAGCAGTACTTC | CAWSVLSPHEQYF
. | TRBJ1-6 | . | TRBV19 | 13 | TGTGCCAGTAGGCGGACAGATAATTCACCCCTCCACTTT | CASRRTDNSPLHF